The next 11 T cell receptor beta chains were all read from a single sample in a study of resident and recirculating memory T cells in vitiligo. Method: immunoSEQ multiplex PCR; TCRdb's copy keeps in-frame clones and lacks some. This table holds fewer than 80,000 clones, approximately 90% found once. Sequenced: blood. Receptors originate from a male donor with vitiligo.

The rearrangement uses TRBV11-2 and TRBJ2-7; D gene unclear. The V end lost 1 base, the J end lost 5 bases, and 15 bases lay between the germline ends. Germline assignment: CDR1 SGHAT and CDR2 FQNNGV. The CDR3 totals 15 residues. The CDR3, as DNA: TGTGCCAGCAGCTTAGCCCCTCCCAACCGGGACGAGCAGTACTTC. Translation gives CASSLAPPNRDEQYF.

The chain recombines TRBV18 with TRBJ1-5, with TRBD1 identical over 8 bases. The V gene end was trimmed by 3 bases and the J gene end by 1 base; junction bases not matched to a gene: 8. The CDR3 length is 17 residues. Germline CDR1 is KGHSH and CDR2 is LQKENI. The CDR3 reads CASSPGTGTSSNQPQHF. CDR3 DNA: TGTGCCAGCTCACCTGGGACAGGCACCTCGAGCAATCAGCCCCAGCATTTT.

V usage is TRBV4-2 and J usage is TRBJ2-1, with a weak D call TRBD1 (7 bases). Germline loops: CDR1 LGHNA, CDR2 YNFKEQ. The CDR3 contains 16 residues. V lost 4 bases to trimming and J lost 2 bases, with 15 bases between them. The CDR3 sequence: CASSPTRGEAYNEQFF. DNA for the CDR3: TGTGCCAGCAGCCCCACCAGGGGGGAGGCCTACAATGAGCAGTTCTTC.

The chain combines TRBV2 with TRBJ2-3; D is unresolved. The CDR3 covers 13 residues. Germline CDR1 is SNHLY and CDR2 is FYNNEI. The V end was cut by 4 bases, the J end by 3 bases, with 8 bases between. The CDR3 bases are TGTGCCAGCAGTGTTCGGGTTACAGATACGCAGTATTTT. Residues: CASSVRVTDTQYF.

Comment on this clone: Distinct nucleotide sequences in the sample also encode this CDR3. V is TRBV6-5 and J is TRBJ1-5; maybe TRBD1 (5 bases). The germline CDR1 and CDR2 sequences are MNHEY and SVGAGI. CDR3 size: 14 residues. Trimming pared 0 bases from V and 2 bases from J, leaving 5 bases between. Here the CDR3 reads CASSYSGGNQPQHF. The CDR3 region has the DNA TGTGCCAGCAGTTACTCAGGGGGCAATCAGCCCCAGCATTTT.

This clone was detected only a few times. The chain uses TRBV5-8 and TRBJ1-1; unclear D gene. The V gene's germline CDR1 is SGHTS and CDR2 YDEGEE. The V end was cut by 3 bases, the J end by 3 bases, with 3 bases between. The CDR3 has 11 residues. The CDR3 region has the DNA TGTGCCAGCAGCTGGCACACTGAAGCTTTCTTT. It yields the protein CASSWHTEAFF.

This chain joins TRBV4-1 and TRBJ1-5; no firm D call. The CDR3 sequence is 15 residues long. Germline V CDR1 and CDR2: MGHRA, YSYEKL. V was trimmed by 1 base and J by 5 bases, leaving 12 bases between them. The DNA for the CDR3 is TGCGCCAGCAGCCAAGCGCAGTCAGCGTATCAGCCCCAGCATTTT. Translating gives CASSQAQSAYQPQHF.

The chain uses TRBV11-2 and TRBJ2-6; no clear D. V lost 3 bases and J lost 0, with 3 bases in between. The CDR3 is made up of 14 amino acids. CDR1 and CDR2 from the germline V gene are SGHAT and FQNNGV. The CDR3 spells CASSFRSGANVLTF. CDR3 DNA sequence: TGTGCCAGCAGCTTCCGCTCTGGGGCCAACGTCCTGACTTTC.

The chain employs TRBV4-3 and TRBJ1-3, with D possibly being TRBD1 (5 bases). Trimming stripped 1 base from V and 4 bases from J, with 14 bases between. Germline V gene lookup returns CDR1 LGHNA and CDR2 YSLEER. This CDR3 comprises 16 residues. The CDR3 nucleotides read TGCGCCAGCAGCCAAGCTCTAAGGGGATCAGGAAACACCATATATTTT. It specifies CASSQALRGSGNTIYF.

CDR3 DNA: TGTGCCAGCAGCGTAGCTGTACAGGGAGAGTATGGCTACACCTTC. This encodes CASSVAVQGEYGYTF. V gene TRBV9 combines with J gene TRBJ1-2; the D gene is possibly TRBD1 (6 bases). Germline loops: CDR1 SGDLS, CDR2 YYNGEE. V was trimmed by 0 bases and J by 5 bases, leaving 14 bases between them. This CDR3 spans 15 amino acids.

The V and J genes are TRBV7-9 and TRBJ1-1; 9 positions match TRBD1. Looked up from germline, CDR1 is SEHNR and CDR2 is FQNEAQ (reference sequence). This CDR3 is 15 amino acids long. V trimming: 4 bases; J trimming: 6 bases; junction bases outside the gene matches: 9. CDR3 in amino acids: CASSYRDRAMAEAFF. In nucleotides, the CDR3 is TGTGCCAGCAGCTACCGGGACAGGGCCATGGCTGAAGCTTTCTTT. The complete variable domain, with remaining parts taken from reference TRBV7-9 and TRBJ1-1, reads DTGVSQNPRHKITKRGQNVTFRCDPISEHNRLYWYRQTLGQGPEFLTYFQNEAQLEKSRLLSDRFSAERPKGSFSTLEIQRTEQGDSAMYLCASSYRDRAMAEAFFGQGTRLTVV.